This T cell receptor (beta chain) was captured by sequencing in a study of regulatory T cells in long-lasting Graves disease (dated by TCRdb to the early 2020s). Regarding the complete study: In the newly diagnosed Graves' disease group, patients had been taking antithyroid drugs for less than 3 months. Peripheral blood TCR sequencing and RNA sequencing compared persistent Graves' disease patients with newly diagnosed Graves' disease patients. The study took place in China and was registered as a clinical trial. A total of 33 samples underwent TCR sequencing, from about 13 patients with persistent Graves' disease and approximately 20 patients with newly diagnosed Graves' disease. The full study reports these points: Sequencing and analysis were restricted to the TCR beta chain. As a limitation, the authors acknowledged that the small sample size may reduce accuracy. TRBV28, TRBJ1-2 and TRBJ2-5 were preferentially used in persistent disease, while TRBV20-1 and TRBJ2-1 were favored in newly diagnosed disease. Compared with newly diagnosed patients, persistent Graves' disease patients had lower TCR Shannon entropy and fewer highly expanded clones, which suggests clonal expansion. Persistent patients shared more public clonotypes among themselves (under 3,000) than newly diagnosed patients did (approximately 970). Peripheral blood alone was examined, since thyroid tissue, which constituted the primary lesion, could not be accessed.

This clonotype was seen more than once but under ten times. No cognate antigen has been identified for it. The record has no base qualities; no much larger clone is one base away. The V end gives up 1 base and the J end 5 bases, leaving 9 bases in the junction not matched to a gene. The CDR3 covers 17 residues, taking in both the cysteine and the phenylalanine. Just the 51-base CDR3 DNA is kept, in frame starting at base 1. CDR1 and CDR2 are drawn from the germline V gene: LGHNA, YNFKEQ. Interpreted using the paper, the time point label stands for: newly diagnosed GD, antithyroid drugs for less than 3 months. For both TCR sequencing and RNA sequencing, RNA was extracted from PBMCs in TRIzol. The diagnosis of Graves' disease was made according to American Thyroid Association guidelines. Patients for the study were recruited at an endocrinology department in Xi'an, China. Each patient gave around 9 milliliters of peripheral blood, collected in an EDTA anticoagulant tube. Ficoll Paque Plus density gradient separation was used to isolate PBMCs, and no further T cell sorting was done. An Agilent 2100 Bioanalyzer and agarose gel were used to check RNA quality, while a NanoDrop 2000 measured RNA concentration.

To prepare the library, multiplex PCR was applied. Sequencing took place on an Illumina HiSeq 4000. TCR beta libraries were built with iRepertoire HTBI primers and Arm-PCR amplification of CDR3 regions. Before sequencing, the PCR products underwent gel purification. The authors processed their data as follows. A total of around 59 TRBV and about 13 TRBJ segments were identified across samples and were used for gene usage analysis of CDR3 amino acid clonotypes. Filtered high-quality paired reads were merged into contigs using COPE and FqMerger. BLAST was used to align contigs to IMGT TRBV, TRBD and TRBJ reference genes, and CDR3 was defined according to IMGT. Highly expanded clones were defined as clonotypes with a frequency above 0.1%. Shannon entropy served as the measure of repertoire diversity, while the Gini coefficient captured V-J evenness. Public clonotypes were defined as clonotypes shared by more than one individual. TCRdb reran the public reads through fastp at Q25 and MiXCR, keeping productive beta chains. Each entry is one CDR3 protein sequence, shown with its most common DNA and genes. TCRdb, rather than the study authors, made the V and J calls. This sample gives about 440,000 distinct CDR3 sequences in total; 14% to 15% of them show up just once. 16% of the sample is held by the ten biggest clonotypes.

The sample also formed part of further work on T cells in Graves' hyperthyroidism and ophthalmopathy. From the second report: A patient counted as having stable Graves' hyperthyroidism if no progression to ophthalmopathy occurred over 18 months of follow-up. Hyperthyroidism patients were newly diagnosed, had a disease duration of under 2 months, and were aged 18 to 65 years. Any patient with an uncontrolled infection, another autoimmune disease, pregnancy or lactation was excluded. Diagnoses were established on the basis of clinical symptoms, serum thyroxine and TRAb, thyroid ultrasound, and orbital computed tomography. The first round of RT-PCR for the TCR CDR3 was performed with the HTBI primer set and the Qiagen OneStep RT-PCR kit. Most expanded thyroid clonotypes (frequency above 0.001) were also detected in blood, suggesting blood repertoires may reflect thyroid immune responses. Ophthalmopathy was separated from stable hyperthyroidism by a 13 V-J signature model, with approximately 85% sensitivity and just over 81% specificity obtained in cross-validation and 80%/75% obtained in testing. In validation, the model predicted progression to ophthalmopathy a median of approximately 6.3 months before onset, with over 55% sensitivity and roughly 77% specificity. To identify distinguishing TCR V-J signatures, a discovery cohort of roughly 100 patients was used, comprising 40 to 45 with Graves' ophthalmopathy and approximately 58 with stable Graves' hyperthyroidism. Prospective prediction of ophthalmopathy was tested in an independent validation cohort consisting of 18 to 20 hyperthyroidism patients and approximately 16 patients who later progressed to ophthalmopathy. The approximately 100 discovery patients were divided at random into training and test sets in a 7:3 ratio. In six Graves' hyperthyroidism patients, the study also compared T-cell repertoires from thyroid tissue with T-cell repertoires from blood. After sampling, hyperthyroidism patients received methimazole starting at 30 mg daily, and ophthalmopathy patients received high-dose intravenous methylprednisolone. A second multiplex PCR round built the libraries, followed by size selection and purification. The libraries were sequenced on an Illumina HiSeq2000 using paired-end 100 bp reads. SOAPnuke was used to process the raw data, removing reads that contained adapters or uncalled bases, had a mean Phred below 15, or lacked an exact match to the constant primer or identifier. COPE v1.2.5 was used to merge the high-quality paired reads, and each unique nucleotide sequence was defined as a clonotype. MiTCR v1.1 was used to align clonotypes to the IMGT TRBV, TRBD and TRBJ reference segments. The analysis included only V-J combinations with a frequency above 0.0001, which together covered 98% to 99.2% of the repertoires. A TCS score was defined as the ratio of F50 (clonal expansion) to E x V (chaos), with BLOSUM62-based TCRdist applied between CDR3 peptides within each V-J. Welch's t-statistics and random forest reduced 514 V-J features to 10 to 15, which were used in a naive Bayes classifier (R e1071). No statistical method was used to fix the sample size in advance, and group allocation was not hidden from the investigators. According to the paper, TCR Vbeta CDR3 sequencing was carried out on about 140 peripheral blood samples, which came from fewer than 50 ophthalmopathy, 75 or so hyperthyroidism and approximately 17 progressor patients.

Sample: peripheral blood mononuclear cells (PBMCs), taken at new diagnosis, from a patient treated with antithyroid drugs. The chain is made from TRBV4-2 and TRBJ2-5; 11 central bases correspond to TRBD2. The TCR comes from a woman in her twenties or thirties with Graves disease. Donor details come from another sample of the same person, matched by shared clones. The DNA sequence reads TGTGCCAGCAGCCAAGTTGGAATAGCGGGAGGGTTGGAGACCCAGTACTTC. This codes for CASSQVGIAGGLETQYF.